Given below is one TCR beta chain in context. Many counts were recorded for this clonotype. The specificity of this receptor is unknown. Base qualities are missing; no much larger clone stands one base away. These data originate in a study of Graves' ophthalmopathy and Graves' hyperthyroidism (dated by TCRdb to 2017 to 2018). For the study in its entirety: Peripheral blood was collected before any treatment was given, at the time of initial diagnosis. In about six hyperthyroidism patients, the T-cell repertoires found in thyroid tissue were compared with those found in blood. In total, over 130 blood samples were TCR-sequenced: fewer than 50 ophthalmopathy, some 72 hyperthyroidism and approximately 17 hyperthyroidism-to-ophthalmopathy patients. For independent validation, a separate cohort was made up of 18 hyperthyroidism patients plus 17 patients who later progressed from hyperthyroidism to ophthalmopathy. Following sample collection, hyperthyroidism patients were given methimazole at a starting dose of 30 mg daily, and ophthalmopathy patients were given high-dose intravenous methylprednisolone. To explore V-J signatures that distinguish ophthalmopathy from hyperthyroidism, a discovery set of about a hundred patients was enrolled, made up of approximately 45 with ophthalmopathy and 57 with stable hyperthyroidism. TCR beta repertoire signatures were used to distinguish Graves' ophthalmopathy from Graves' hyperthyroidism and to predict progression to ophthalmopathy.

Ophthalmopathy patients had moderately to severely active disease, Clinical Activity Score of at least 3, NOSPECS grade of at least 4, and disease duration under 3 months. Anyone with other autoimmune diseases, uncontrolled infections, pregnancy or lactation was excluded from the study. Diagnosis relied on clinical symptoms, serum thyroxine, TRAb, thyroid ultrasound and orbital computed tomography. PBMCs were isolated from more than 8 ml of fresh peripheral blood by Ficoll-Paque density gradient centrifugation. Trizol reagent was used to extract the total RNA, and its quality was then checked on an Agilent 2100 Bioanalyzer. TCR beta CDR3 regions were amplified from RNA transcripts for repertoire sequencing. The first round of RT-PCR was done with HTBI primers and the Qiagen OneStep RT-PCR kit, and was followed by a second round of multiplex PCR, then size selection and purification. Libraries were sequenced paired-end with 100 bp reads on an Illumina HiSeq2000. In the paper's pipeline: SOAPnuke was used for read processing, and reads with adapters, uncalled bases, a mean Phred below 15, or no exact constant-primer or identifier match were discarded. High-quality paired reads were merged with COPE v1.2.5. Clonotypes were defined as unique nucleotide sequences and were aligned to IMGT TRB V, D and J references using MiTCR v1.1. The analysis was limited to V-J combinations with a frequency above 0.0001, which together covered 98% to 99.2% of repertoires. A TCR clonal expansion and chaos score per V-J combination was defined as the ratio of F50 clonal expansion to chaos observed in the TCRdist matrix. Welch's t-statistics and random forest were used to narrow the features down to roughly twelve V-J combinations, which were then fed into a naive Bayes classifier. The Morisita-Horn index was used to measure how similar the thyroid and blood repertoires were. TCRdb reworked the public reads: Q25 trimming with fastp, MiXCR clone assembly, productive beta chains retained. Entries are consolidated by CDR3 protein sequence, retaining the most common genes and DNA. What appears here as the V and J calls and clone size reflects TCRdb's work, not the paper's. For this sample the table gives about 740,000 distinct CDR3 sequences, of which 35% to 50% were detected only once. The ten largest make up roughly 46% of the sample.

Findings and caveats that apply to the study as a whole: Most expanded thyroid clonotypes with a frequency above 0.001 also appeared in blood, which suggests that blood repertoires may reflect the immune response in the thyroid. In validation, the model predicted ophthalmopathy progression with 70.59% sensitivity and about 73% specificity; some 13 predicted patients were CT-confirmed with GO in a median of roughly 6.8 months. The 13-signature model separated ophthalmopathy from stable hyperthyroidism with approximately 90% sensitivity and approximately 81% specificity in cross-validation, and 80%/75% in the test set. Sample size was not statistically predetermined, and group allocation was not concealed from the investigators.

V is clipped by 3 bases and J by 6 bases, and the sequence between their germline boundaries is 20 bases long. The CDR3 runs 16 residues from the cysteine to the phenylalanine. Here the CDR3 DNA is all that survives: 48 bases in frame from base 1. The germline V gene yields SNHLY for CDR1 and FYNNEI for CDR2. This clonotype originated in an adult man with Graves' ophthalmopathy. The chain links TRBV2 with TRBJ1-2, with the D gene too uncertain to name. Sequencing was performed on peripheral blood. The nucleotide sequence reads TGTGCCAGCAGTGATTTTCCGGCCCGGATTCGGGATGGCTACACCTTC. This is translated as CASSDFPARIRDGYTF.